The sequence of this T cell receptor beta chain was determined in a study of blood T cell repertoires in COVID-19. There are 16 residues in the CDR3. V was pared by 4 bases and J by 2 bases, with 8 bases of the junction left unmatched. The germline V gene encodes CDR1 MNHNY and CDR2 SVGAGI (reference sequence). Study processing details: The authors estimated nucleated cell counts from reference gene primer amplification. Method: immunoSEQ multiplex PCR; TCRdb's copy keeps in-frame clones and lacks some. That table furnishes V, J and clone size, whereas the DNA furnished D and trimming. This sample has under 80,000 clones; about 78% occur once, and the top ten carry about a fifth.

The clonotype was recovered from a man older than 75 with active or convalescent COVID-19. The sample comprised peripheral blood. The chain has TRBV6-6 and TRBJ1-3, with 7 bases fitting TRBD1. The CDR3, as DNA: TGTGCCAGCAGTTGGGGCACAGGGGACACTGGAAACACCATATATTTT. It is translated as CASSWGTGDTGNTIYF.